One and the same sample provided the 21 T cell receptor beta chains below, sequenced in a study of blood T cell repertoires in COVID-19. The assay was immunoSEQ multiplex PCR, and TCRdb's table has in-frame clones only and misses some. This table holds roughly 220,000 clones, about 86% found once. Sequences were obtained from PBMCs or T cells enriched from blood (not recorded which). These receptors were obtained from a woman aged 40 to 55 with acute COVID-19.

This chain uses TRBV10-1 with TRBJ2-7; 8 nucleotides line up with TRBD1. The junction had 7 bases not matched to a gene; V was cut back by 0 bases and J by 6 bases. The CDR3 consists of 15 residues. Germline CDR1 is WNHNN and CDR2 is SYGVQD (reference sequence). The CDR3 loop is CASSESATGAGEQYF. CDR3 DNA: TGCGCCAGCAGTGAGTCGGCGACAGGGGCGGGCGAGCAGTACTTC.

This clone was observed a single time. This chain links TRBV5-1 with TRBJ2-3, with 12 nucleotides matching TRBD2. This CDR3 comprises 17 residues. Germline lookup yields CDR1 SGHRS and CDR2 YFSETQ. Trimming removed 0 bases from V and 2 bases from J; junction bases left unmatched: 4. The CDR3 reads CASSLETSGSPTDTQYF. DNA for the CDR3: TGCGCCAGCAGCTTGGAGACTAGCGGGAGCCCCACAGATACGCAGTATTTT.

The J gene is TRBJ2-7, the V gene TRBV5-1; 7 nucleotides align to TRBD1. CDR1 is SGHRS and CDR2 is YFSETQ in the germline V gene. This CDR3 is 15 amino acids long. Losses at the gene ends were 5 bases for V and 2 bases for J; bases not matched to a gene: 10. CDR3 loop: CASRITPGQPYEQYF. CDR3 bases: TGCGCCAGCAGGATAACACCGGGACAGCCCTACGAGCAGTACTTC.

The chain is built from TRBV9 and TRBJ2-1, with 12 bases aligning to TRBD2. This CDR3 is 15 amino acids long. The junction had 9 bases not matched to a gene; V was cut back by 5 bases and J by 9 bases. Germline assignment: CDR1 SGDLS and CDR2 YYNGEE. The CDR3 DNA reads as TGTGCCAGCAGTGTTTTTCTAGCGGGAGGGGGTGAGCAGTTCTTC. As protein: CASSVFLAGGGEQFF.

The CDR3 coding sequence is TGTGCCAGCAGTGACAGAACTTATAGCAATCAGCCCCAGCATTTT. Amino acid sequence: CASSDRTYSNQPQHF. The V and J genes are TRBV28 and TRBJ1-5, with D possibly matching TRBD1 (5 bases). Germline V lookup: CDR1 MDHEN, CDR2 SYDVKM. The CDR3 has 15 residues. V was shortened by 5 bases and J by 0 bases, with 11 bases between the two germline ends.

The rearrangement links TRBV12-3 or TRBV12-4 to TRBJ2-7; 9 bases align to TRBD2. CDR3 size: 13 residues. J lost 9 bases, V lost 2 bases, and 5 bases had no gene match. The CDR3 DNA reads as TGTGCCAGCAGTTTATTAGCGGGAGAGGGGCAGTACTTC. It is translated as CASSLLAGEGQYF.

This clone was observed a single time. This CDR3 reads CASSPGQGASYLQPQHF. CDR3 in DNA: TGTGCCAGCAGCCCTGGACAGGGGGCGTCTTATCTTCAGCCCCAGCATTTT. The gene calls are TRBV5-8 and TRBJ1-5; 11 nucleotides align to TRBD1. The trim removed 4 bases at V and 6 bases at J, leaving 12 bases unmatched. This CDR3 spans 17 amino acids. The germline V gene has CDR1 SGHTS and CDR2 YDEGEE.

The CDR3 is CASSQTDRGLGETQYF. The CDR3 nucleotides are TGCGCCAGCAGCCAAACGGACAGGGGGCTAGGAGAGACCCAGTACTTC. The chain employs TRBV4-1 and TRBJ2-5, with 11 bases aligning to TRBD1. V lost 2 bases and J lost 4; bases outside the gene matches: 6. This CDR3 region has 16 residues. Germline-derived CDR1 and CDR2 are MGHRA and YSYEKL.

J is TRBJ2-1 and V is TRBV29-1; 7 bases match TRBD2. V lost 6 bases, J lost 6 bases, and 2 bases stayed unmatched. Per the germline V gene, CDR1 is SQVTM and CDR2 is ANQGSEA. The CDR3 is 11 amino acids. The CDR3, as DNA: TGCAGCGTAGGACTAGGCAATGAGCAGTTCTTC. Protein product: CSVGLGNEQFF.

The chain carries TRBV25-1 and TRBJ2-3, with a possible D match to TRBD1 (6 bases). From germline, CDR1 is MGHDK and CDR2 SYGVNS. The ends were cut back, 5 bases at V and 0 bases at J, with 15 bases in the middle. The CDR3 consists of 16 residues. The CDR3 region has the DNA TGTGCCAGCAGTATCCCGGGACACCCGAGCACAGATACGCAGTATTTT. As protein: CASSIPGHPSTDTQYF.

In its sample, this clone was seen a few times. The chain links TRBV15 to TRBJ1-5; D not certain. Germline CDR1 is LNHNV and CDR2 is YYDKDF (reference sequence). V was clipped by 0 bases and J by 4 bases, with 10 bases between them. The CDR3 covers 15 residues. CDR3 coding DNA: TGTGCCACCAGCAGAGATACGGGAGAGAATCAGCCCCAGCATTTT. Its protein is CATSRDTGENQPQHF. Filled out from reference TRBV15 and TRBJ1-5, the complete variable domain reads DAMVIQNPRYQVTQFGKPVTLSCSQTLNHNVMYWYQQKSSQAPKLLFHYYDKDFNNEADTPDNFQSRRPNTSFCFLDIRSPGLGDTAMYLCATSRDTGENQPQHFGDGTRLSIL.

This sequence joins TRBV28 and TRBJ1-1, with TRBD1 matching over 9 bases. J gave up 7 bases and V 4 bases, and 7 bases lay outside the gene matches. The germline V gene encodes CDR1 MDHEN and CDR2 SYDVKM. This CDR3 is built from 14 residues. CDR3 sequence: CASSSGQGVFEAFF. The CDR3 DNA sequence: TGTGCCAGCAGTTCGGGACAGGGAGTGTTTGAAGCTTTCTTT. Combining the CDR3 with reference TRBV28 and TRBJ1-1 gives the whole variable domain DVKVTQSSRYLVKRTGEKVFLECVQDMDHENMFWYRQDPGLGLRLIYFSYDVKMKEKGDIPEGYSVSREKKERFSLILESASTNQTSMYLCASSSGQGVFEAFFGQGTRLTVV.

The gene calls are TRBV5-1 and TRBJ2-1; 9 bases agree with TRBD1. V lost 4 bases, J lost 4 bases, and 30 bases stayed unmatched. Germline V gene lookup returns CDR1 SGHRS and CDR2 YFSETQ. The CDR3 has 23 residues. The CDR3 spells CASSPGYFTGGESNGRGYNEQFF. The CDR3, as DNA: TGCGCCAGCAGCCCTGGCTATTTTACAGGGGGCGAATCTAACGGAAGGGGTTACAATGAGCAGTTCTTC.

The chain uses TRBV19 and TRBJ1-6; D gene uncertain. Germline-derived CDR1 and CDR2 are LNHDA and SQIVND (reference sequence). The germline V and J ends were trimmed by 5 bases and 0 bases, with 5 bases remaining between them. The CDR3 runs 14 residues. The CDR3 spells CASSGSSYNSPLHF. The CDR3 region has the DNA TGTGCCAGTAGTGGGAGCTCCTATAATTCACCCCTCCACTTT. The full variable domain, completed using reference TRBV19 and TRBJ1-6, is DGGITQSPKYLFRKEGQNVTLSCEQNLNHDAMYWYRQDPGQGLRLIYYSQIVNDFQKGDIAEGYSVSREKKESFPLTVTSAQKNPTAFYLCASSGSSYNSPLHFGNGTRLTVT.

The rearrangement links TRBV5-5 to TRBJ2-1, with D perhaps matching TRBD2 (6 bases). V lost 1 base to trimming and J lost 5 bases, with 16 bases between them. The CDR3 is made up of 16 amino acids. Germline assignment: CDR1 SGHKS and CDR2 YYEKEE (reference sequence). In DNA form, the CDR3 reads TGTGCCAGCAGCTTGATTAGGAGGGCCGGAAACAATGAGCAGTTCTTC. Translation gives CASSLIRRAGNNEQFF.

The chain joins TRBV18 to TRBJ1-4; maybe TRBD1 (6 bases). V lost 0 bases and J lost 8, with 13 bases in between. Germline V gene data show CDR1 as KGHSH and CDR2 as LQKENI. The CDR3 loop spans 15 amino acids. Here the CDR3 reads CASSPPGAVGEKLFF. The CDR3 nucleotides are TGTGCCAGCTCACCACCGGGGGCGGTGGGGGAAAAACTGTTTTTT.

This sequence joins TRBV20-1 and TRBJ1-1; the match to TRBD1 covers 7 bases. The length of the CDR3 is 14 residues. Per germline, CDR1 DFQATT and CDR2 SNEGSKA (reference sequence). The J segment lost 6 bases and the V segment lost 3 bases, leaving 10 bases of the junction unmatched. CDR3 sequence (DNA): TGCAGTGCTAGTAGTGAGGCAGGGGGTTCTGAAGCTTTCTTT. Translated, it gives CSASSEAGGSEAFF.

The chain has TRBV5-4 and TRBJ2-7; TRBD2 aligns across 8 bases. CDR3 size: 17 residues. Trimming took 0 bases from V and 6 from J; bases not matched to a gene: 14. Germline values: CDR1 SGHNT, CDR2 YYREEE (reference sequence). CDR3 loop: CASSLGGPSGQRGEQYF. CDR3 nucleotide sequence: TGTGCCAGCAGCTTGGGCGGTCCTAGCGGGCAACGGGGCGAGCAGTACTTC.

The chain uses TRBV19 and TRBJ1-2, with TRBD1 identical over 11 bases. V lost 7 bases and J lost 6; bases outside the gene matches: 7. Germline CDR1 reads LNHDA; CDR2 reads SQIVND (reference sequence). This CDR3 contains 14 residues. This CDR3 is CASTPDRGPNGYTF. The CDR3 nucleotides read TGTGCCAGTACCCCGGACAGGGGGCCCAATGGCTACACCTTC.

This clone has only a few counts. This sequence joins TRBV7-2 and TRBJ2-3, with D perhaps matching TRBD2 (5 bases). This CDR3 contains 14 residues. V shed 6 bases and J shed 6 bases, with 16 bases lying between them. CDR1 is SGHTA and CDR2 is FQGNSA in the germline V gene. CDR3 sequence: CASSPQTRPDTQYF. CDR3 DNA sequence: TGTGCCAGCAGTCCGCAAACTAGGCCGGATACGCAGTATTTT. Full variable domain (rest looked up from reference TRBV7-2 and TRBJ2-3): GAGVSQSPSNKVTEKGKDVELRCDPISGHTALYWYRQSLGQGLEFLIYFQGNSAPDKSGLPSDRFSAERTGGSVSTLTIQRTQQEDSAVYLCASSPQTRPDTQYFGPGTRLTVL.

V gene TRBV19 combines with J gene TRBJ2-3; 15 bases are shared with TRBD2. Germline V lookup: CDR1 LNHDA, CDR2 SQIVND (reference sequence). The trim removed 4 bases at V and 3 bases at J, leaving 5 bases unmatched. There are 17 residues in the CDR3. The CDR3 coding sequence is TGTGCCAGTAGTACCCGGACTAGCGGGAGGGCAACAGATACGCAGTATTTT. Amino acids: CASSTRTSGRATDTQYF.